This is a list of T cell receptor beta chains from one sample in a study of tissue T cells after allogeneic stem cell transplantation. Assay: immunoSEQ multiplex PCR; the TCRdb copy retains only in-frame clones and omits some. The repertoire holds 1,500 to 2,000 clones, with roughly 68% as singletons. Specimen: tissue from the stomach, collected at autopsy. The receptors originated from an older female donor with lung cancer. CDR3s include the opening cysteine and the closing phenylalanine or tryptophan. The D gene is left open where the match is weak. Clone size is stated in some rows and not others, as once, few, many or a class when expanded.

abundance,j_gene,v_gene,d_gene,CDR3nt,CDR3aa
few,TRBJ2-5,TRBV6-2/TRBV6-3,TRBD2,TGTGCCAGCAGTCCGGGACTAGCGGGGGGGCCTCGAGAGACCCAGTACTTC,CASSPGLAGGPRETQYF
few,TRBJ2-1,TRBV19,NA,TGTGCCAGTAGTATGGCGACGGCTTCTAATGAGCAGTTCTTC,CASSMATASNEQFF
once,TRBJ1-6,TRBV6-2/TRBV6-3,TRBD1,TGTGCCAGCAGTTATATTATCGGACAGGGAGCAACTTCACCCCTCCACTTT,CASSYIIGQGATSPLHF
few,TRBJ2-7,TRBV19,NA,TGTGCCAGTAGTACCTCCAGTCTAAGCTCCTACGAGCAGTACTTC,CASSTSSLSSYEQYF
few,TRBJ2-1,TRBV7-2,NA,TGTGCCAGCAGCAAGACCGGGGCTAGATCCCGCGGGGATGAGCAGTTCTTC,CASSKTGARSRGDEQFF
NA,TRBJ2-1,TRBV6-6,TRBD1,TGTGCCAGCAGTGACCACCGGGACAGGGGCGATGAGCAGTTCTTC,CASSDHRDRGDEQFF
NA,TRBJ1-6,TRBV6-5,NA,TGTGCCAGCTTCAGGGGCGGTAATTCACCCCTCCACTTT,CASFRGGNSPLHF
few,TRBJ2-7,TRBV10-3,NA,TGTGCCATCAGTGAGACGGACGAGCAGTACTTC,CAISETDEQYF
NA,TRBJ2-2,TRBV7-8,NA,TGTGCCAGCAGCTTACGGACTATGCGCGCGAACACCGGGGAGCTGTTTTTT,CASSLRTMRANTGELFF
large,TRBJ1-2,TRBV15,TRBD1,TGTGCCACCAGCAGAGAGAGGGGGACAGGGTTTGGCTACACCTTC,CATSRERGTGFGYTF
NA,TRBJ2-5,TRBV5-1,TRBD2,TGCGCCAGCAAGGCTAGCGGGATATTGGTCAAGGAGACCCAGTACTTC,CASKASGILVKETQYF
NA,TRBJ1-2,TRBV6-2/TRBV6-3,TRBD1,TGTGCCAGCAGTTCGGGAACAGGGGGCGCCAAGGGTGGCTACACCTTC,CASSSGTGGAKGGYTF
NA,TRBJ2-6,TRBV5-4,NA,TGTGCCAGCAGCCCCTACCGACGGATTTCTGGGGCCAACGTCCTGACTTTC,CASSPYRRISGANVLTF
NA,TRBJ2-3,TRBV5-6,NA,TGTGCCAGCAGCCCGGGACCCGCGGCCCCAGATACGCAGTATTTT,CASSPGPAAPDTQYF
NA,TRBJ2-1,TRBV24-1,TRBD1,TGTGCCTCTTCTCAGGGGGAGAGAGAGCAGTTCTTC,CASSQGEREQFF
NA,TRBJ1-1,TRBV7-2,NA,TGTGCCAGCAGCTTAGGCCGCGAAAGGGAAGCTTTCTTT,CASSLGREREAFF
NA,TRBJ1-4,TRBV11-2,NA,TGTGCCAGCAGCTTAATCCACAGGGTTAATGAAAAACTGTTTTTT,CASSLIHRVNEKLFF
few,TRBJ2-3,TRBV19,TRBD2,TGTGCCAGTAGCAAACTAGCGGGGGCAGATACGCAGTATTTT,CASSKLAGADTQYF
NA,TRBJ1-4,TRBV28,NA,TGTGCCAGCAGTTTTGGAGCTTGGGGACTGTTTTTT,CASSFGAWGLFF
NA,TRBJ1-2,TRBV6-2/TRBV6-3,TRBD1,TGTGCCAGCAGTTACCCCACTCGGACAGGTGGATATGGCTACACCTTC,CASSYPTRTGGYGYTF
NA,TRBJ2-1,TRBV11-2,NA,TGTGCCAGCAGCCTCGGGCCGCATGTTGAGCAGTTCTTC,CASSLGPHVEQFF
NA,TRBJ2-7,TRBV9,NA,TGTGCCAGCAGCTCTAGCCTAGGGCTCGGCTACGAGCAGTACTTC,CASSSSLGLGYEQYF
few,TRBJ1-1,TRBV4-3,NA,TGCGCCAGCAGCCAAGGCTTCGGGTTCCGGCGAACTGAAGCTTTCTTT,CASSQGFGFRRTEAFF
NA,TRBJ2-5,TRBV19,TRBD2,TGTGCCAGTAGTATAGAAACTAGCGGGGGGCCCTCCGGGACCCAGTACTTC,CASSIETSGGPSGTQYF
large,TRBJ1-4,TRBV19,NA,TGTGCCAGTAGTGGGACGGGGATGGACAATGAAAAACTGTTTTTT,CASSGTGMDNEKLFF
NA,TRBJ1-4,TRBV7-8,NA,TGTGCCAGCAGCTTAGAAGGCAGGCTTAACGAAAAACTGTTTTTT,CASSLEGRLNEKLFF
NA,TRBJ2-3,TRBV5-8,TRBD1,TGTGCCAGCAGCTACCACAGGGGGCTACGCACAGATACGCAGTATTTT,CASSYHRGLRTDTQYF
NA,TRBJ1-1,TRBV19,TRBD1,TGTGCCAGTAGCCCGGACAGGTTGAACACTGAAGCTTTCTTT,CASSPDRLNTEAFF
NA,TRBJ2-1,TRBV7-2,TRBD1,TGTGCCAGCAGCCCGGACAGGGTAAATGAGCAGTTCTTC,CASSPDRVNEQFF
NA,TRBJ1-1,TRBV7-3,NA,TGTGCCAGCAGCAACCAACGTGGAGGGGGGACTGAAGCTTTCTTT,CASSNQRGGGTEAFF
NA,TRBJ1-1,TRBV7-3,NA,TGTGCCAGCAGCTCCACCGGAACCATGAACACTGAAGCTTTCTTT,CASSSTGTMNTEAFF
NA,TRBJ2-1,TRBV4-3,NA,TGCGCCAGCAGCCAATCAGTAAATGAGCAGTTCTTC,CASSQSVNEQFF
NA,TRBJ1-1,TRBV6-5,NA,TGTGCCAGCAGATTGCAGCCCCGGATGAACACTGAAGCTTTCTTT,CASRLQPRMNTEAFF
NA,TRBJ1-3,TRBV7-7,NA,TGTGCCAGCAGCCCCGGAGACAGCTTGGGAAACACCATATATTTT,CASSPGDSLGNTIYF
NA,TRBJ2-2,TRBV5-6,NA,TGTGCCAGCAGCTTGGGGCCCGGGATTGAGCTTTTGTTTTTT,CASSLGPGIELLFF
NA,TRBJ2-5,TRBV2,TRBD2,TGTGCCAGCAGTTTTACCGGGACTAGCGGAACCCAAGAGACCCAGTACTTC,CASSFTGTSGTQETQYF
NA,TRBJ1-1,TRBV6-2/TRBV6-3,NA,TGTGCCAGCAGCGCAGGAAGAGAGGGCACTGAAGCTTTCTTT,CASSAGREGTEAFF
NA,TRBJ2-1,TRBV27,TRBD2,TGTGCCAGCAGTCTCCTAGGGACTAGCGGCTCCTACAATGAGCAGTTCTTC,CASSLLGTSGSYNEQFF
NA,TRBJ1-3,TRBV15,NA,TGTGCCACCAGCAGAGATGGGGGGGCTCAAAGTGGAAACACCATATATTTT,CATSRDGGAQSGNTIYF